Below are 32 T cell receptor beta chains sequenced from a single sample in a study of human T cells and chemical hapten exposure. Noted time point: patch test 1, 2 weeks after DPC sensitization. Documented treatment: therapeutic diphenylcyclopropenone sensitization with weekly scalp DPC. In TCRdb, the RACE reads were re-called with MiXCR into one record per CDR3 protein. Of approximately 82,000 distinct CDR3 sequences in the sample, under 12% were seen once. Sequenced material: whole blood, taken in connection with sensitization to the hapten diphenylcyclopropenone (DPC). The receptors were gathered from a middle-aged man with alopecia areata. Some clones in this sample may be carry-over from other donors' samples.

This clonotype showed up many times. The chain combines TRBV10-3 with TRBJ1-2; D may be TRBD1 (6 bases). The CDR3 runs to 11 residues. CDR1 and CDR2 (germline): ENHRY, SYGVKD. V dropped 6 bases and J dropped 8 bases, with 10 bases sitting between them. CDR3 region: CAIRDSKGYTF. As DNA, the CDR3 is TGTGCCATCAGGGACAGTAAAGGCTACACCTTC.

The chain carries TRBV6-2 or TRBV6-3 and TRBJ2-3; 7 nucleotides align to TRBD1. With 11 bases clipped from V and 1 base from J, the junction kept 9 bases outside the gene matches. CDR1 is MNHEY and CDR2 is SVGEGT in the germline V gene. The CDR3 runs 14 residues. The CDR3 DNA reads as TGTGCCGGCCGACAGGGACGGGGCACAGATACGCAGTATTTT. Protein product: CAGRQGRGTDTQYF.

V gene TRBV24-1 combines with J gene TRBJ2-1, with 8 bases matching TRBD2. The trim removed 4 bases at V and 6 bases at J, leaving 4 bases unmatched. Germline loops: CDR1 KGHDR, CDR2 SFDVKD. The CDR3 is 14 amino acids. The CDR3 loop reads CATSETGGLNEQFF. In DNA form, the CDR3 reads TGTGCCACCAGTGAGACGGGAGGGCTCAATGAGCAGTTCTTC.

The chain is built from TRBV6-1 and TRBJ2-3; 10 nucleotides match TRBD2. V lost 8 bases and J lost 4; bases outside the gene matches: 6. The CDR3 sequence is 14 residues long. In germline, CDR1 is MNHNS, CDR2 SASEGT. The CDR3 nucleotides are TGTGCCAGCCCTAGCGGGAGTTCACCAGATACGCAGTATTTT. This encodes CASPSGSSPDTQYF.

This clonotype has ten or more counts. The rearrangement joins TRBV27 to TRBJ2-4; no firm D call. Germline-derived CDR1 and CDR2 are MNHEY and SMNVEV (reference sequence). Deletions cut 4 bases from V and 1 base from J, with 11 bases between. The CDR3 contains 15 residues. The CDR3 bases are TGTGCCAGCAGTTATGGGCCACCCGCCAAAAACATTCAGTACTTC. Its translation: CASSYGPPAKNIQYF.

The chain is built from TRBV6-2 or TRBV6-3 and TRBJ2-3; D may be TRBD2 (6 bases). V was cut by 7 bases and J by 1 base, with 9 bases left in between. The CDR3 covers 13 residues. The germline V gene encodes CDR1 MNHEY and CDR2 SVGEGT. The CDR3 region has the DNA TGTGCCAGCACCGGACTACGCACAGATACGCAGTATTTT. This codes for CASTGLRTDTQYF.

This clonotype turned up a few times. The chain couples TRBV5-1 to TRBJ2-3; the match to TRBD1 covers 8 bases. The J segment lost 4 bases and the V segment lost 6 bases, leaving 7 bases of the junction unmatched. Germline values: CDR1 SGHRS, CDR2 YFSETQ. This CDR3 is built from 14 residues. CDR3: CASTATGEADTQYF. CDR3 nucleotides: TGCGCCAGCACGGCGACAGGGGAGGCAGATACGCAGTATTTT.

V is TRBV9 and J is TRBJ2-5, with 9 bases fitting TRBD2. Trimming removed 0 bases from V and 2 bases from J; junction bases left unmatched: 8. Looked up from germline, CDR1 is SGDLS and CDR2 is YYNGEE. The CDR3 contains 17 residues. This CDR3 is CASSVGISGRSQETQYF. The CDR3 DNA reads as TGTGCCAGCAGCGTAGGTATCAGCGGGAGGAGTCAAGAGACCCAGTACTTC.

This clonotype has a handful of counts. This sequence joins TRBV5-1 and TRBJ1-6, with 7 bases fitting TRBD1. The CDR3 runs 15 residues. Germline V gene data show CDR1 as SGHRS and CDR2 as YFSETQ. V gave up 1 base and J gave up 10 bases; unmatched junction bases: 8. The CDR3 protein is CASSLTGETKSPLHF. Here the CDR3 DNA reads TGCGCCAGCAGCTTGACAGGGGAGACCAAGTCACCCCTCCACTTT.

In this sample, this clonotype turned up many times. This chain connects TRBV20-1 to TRBJ1-1; D gene uncertain. This CDR3 region has 13 residues. The ends were cut back, 0 bases at V and 5 bases at J, with 10 bases in the middle. Germline V gene lookup returns CDR1 DFQATT and CDR2 SNEGSKA (reference sequence). The CDR3 nucleotides are TGCAGTGCTAGAGACGGATCAAAAACTGAAGCTTTCTTT. This sequence encodes CSARDGSKTEAFF.

The chain combines TRBV12-3 or TRBV12-4 with TRBJ2-1, with TRBD1 as a possible D gene (6 bases). V shed 6 bases and J shed 2 bases, with 17 bases lying between them. The CDR3 has 16 amino acids. In DNA, the CDR3 is TGTGCCAGCAGCCTGAAAACAGGGATCCCCTACAATGAGCAGTTCTTC. This gives the protein CASSLKTGIPYNEQFF.

The chain uses TRBV4-3 and TRBJ2-1; D unresolved. Trimming removed 0 bases at V and 6 bases at J, with 9 bases between. Germline CDR1 reads LGHNA; CDR2 reads YSLEER. There are 14 residues in the CDR3. The CDR3: CASSQDYASNEQFF. The DNA of the CDR3 is TGCGCCAGCAGCCAAGATTACGCTTCCAATGAGCAGTTCTTC.

This sequence joins TRBV20-1 and TRBJ1-6, with TRBD1 matching over 8 bases. The CDR3 runs 17 residues. Germline V gene lookup returns CDR1 DFQATT and CDR2 SNEGSKA (reference sequence). The ends lost 5 bases at V and 9 bases at J; junction bases unmatched: 18. The CDR3 coding sequence is TGCAGTGCTGAGGACTCCAGGGGGCAGACGCGGAGTTCACCCCTCCACTTT. Its translation: CSAEDSRGQTRSSPLHF.

This clonotype was seen many times. The chain is built from TRBV19 and TRBJ1-1, with D perhaps matching TRBD1 (5 bases). V was trimmed by 6 bases and J by 5 bases, leaving 16 bases between them. The germline gives CDR1 LNHDA, CDR2 SQIVND (reference sequence). The CDR3 is made up of 14 amino acids. CDR3 sequence reads: CASSLRGVGTEAFF. The DNA of the CDR3 is TGTGCCAGTAGCCTGCGGGGCGTTGGGACTGAAGCTTTCTTT.

Ten or more counts support this clonotype. The genes are TRBV3-1 and TRBJ2-2; 8 bases align to TRBD2. The CDR3 runs 17 residues. J gave up 0 bases and V 3 bases, and 6 bases lay outside the gene matches. Germline CDR1 is LGHDT and CDR2 is YNNKEL (reference sequence). In DNA form, the CDR3 reads TGTGCCAGCAGCCACACCCGGACTAGCTCGAACACCGGGGAGCTGTTTTTT. It codes for CASSHTRTSSNTGELFF.

This clonotype was recorded a few times. This rearrangement joins TRBV5-1 to TRBJ2-3, with D unclear. The germline V gene has CDR1 SGHRS and CDR2 YFSETQ. This CDR3 is built from 14 residues. Between the trimmed V and J ends, which lost 2 bases and 2 bases, there was a span of 9 bases. Written as DNA, the CDR3 is TGCGCCAGCAGCTTCGGCGGAGCCACAGATACGCAGTATTTT. This translates into CASSFGGATDTQYF.

This sequence joins TRBV5-4 and TRBJ2-1, with a weak D call TRBD1 (5 bases). V was trimmed by 0 bases and J by 0 bases, leaving 10 bases between them. Germline V lookup: CDR1 SGHNT, CDR2 YYREEE (reference sequence). The CDR3 consists of 16 residues. The DNA for the CDR3 is TGTGCCAGCAGCTTGGACAGCCAGGGCTCCTACAATGAGCAGTTCTTC. It encodes CASSLDSQGSYNEQFF. Complete variable domain (other parts from reference TRBV5-4 and TRBJ2-1): ETGVTQSPTHLIKTRGQQVTLRCSSQSGHNTVSWYQQALGQGPQFIFQYYREEENGRGNFPPRFSGLQFPNYSSELNVNALELDDSALYLCASSLDSQGSYNEQFFGPGTRLTVL.

This chain links TRBV6-5 with TRBJ2-5; D could derive from TRBD1 or TRBD2 (5 bases each). The germline V gene has CDR1 MNHEY and CDR2 SVGAGI. V lost 7 bases to trimming and J lost 5 bases, with 14 bases between them. The length of the CDR3 is 13 residues. CDR3 sequence reads: CASTRGRAETQYF. The CDR3 nucleotides read TGTGCCAGCACCCGGGGACGTGCCGAGACCCAGTACTTC.

V and J are TRBV19 and TRBJ2-3, with 15 nucleotides matching TRBD2. The trim removed 4 bases at V and 6 bases at J, leaving 14 bases unmatched. In germline, CDR1 is LNHDA, CDR2 SQIVND (reference sequence). The CDR3 contains 19 residues. CDR3 protein: CASSTRTSGRGVGADTQYF. CDR3 DNA: TGTGCCAGTAGTACCCGGACTAGCGGGAGGGGGGTCGGAGCTGATACGCAGTATTTT.

This rearrangement joins TRBV5-4 to TRBJ1-5; possibly TRBD1 for D (6 bases). CDR1 and CDR2 (germline): SGHNT, YYREEE (reference sequence). V lost 2 bases and J lost 3, with 9 bases in between. The CDR3 extends over 14 amino acids. CDR3 nucleotides: TGTGCCAGCAGCTTTCAGGGGTCCAATCAGCCCCAGCATTTT. It is translated as CASSFQGSNQPQHF.

This clonotype was observed at least ten times. The V call is TRBV7-9, the J call TRBJ1-1; TRBD1 agrees at 8 bases. In germline, CDR1 is SEHNR, CDR2 FQNEAQ (reference sequence). This CDR3 comprises 13 residues. Trimming at V came to 5 bases and at J to 4 bases, leaving 3 bases not matched to a gene. Here the CDR3 DNA reads TGTGCCAGCAGCATACAGGGGGGCACTGAAGCTTTCTTT. Its translation is CASSIQGGTEAFF.

There are many counts of this clonotype. The CDR3 region is CASRITAYGYTF. In DNA form, the CDR3 reads TGTGCCAGCCGAATCACAGCCTATGGCTACACCTTC. This sequence joins TRBV28 and TRBJ1-2; D is unclear. Trimming removed 8 bases from V and 4 bases from J, with 11 bases in between. The V gene's germline CDR1 is MDHEN and CDR2 SYDVKM. The CDR3 is 12 residues long.

This rearrangement joins TRBV9 to TRBJ2-7; D perhaps matches TRBD1 (7 bases). The CDR3 is 14 amino acids. In germline, CDR1 is SGDLS, CDR2 YYNGEE. Trimming left V 5 bases short and J 0 bases short, with 12 bases between. CDR3 nucleotides: TGTGCCAGCAGTCGGGGGACAGTCTCCTACGAGCAGTACTTC. This gives the protein CASSRGTVSYEQYF.

The rearrangement joins TRBV19 to TRBJ2-3; 8 positions agree with TRBD2. Unmatched junction bases numbered 7, after V lost 8 bases and J lost 0 bases. CDR3 size: 15 residues. Germline CDR1 reads LNHDA; CDR2 reads SQIVND (reference sequence). The CDR3 protein is CASVQGGRSTDTQYF. CDR3 in DNA: TGTGCCAGTGTCCAGGGCGGGAGGAGCACAGATACGCAGTATTTT.

The chain links TRBV5-1 to TRBJ1-4; 8 bases fit TRBD1. The CDR3 contains 15 residues. The germline V gene encodes CDR1 SGHRS and CDR2 YFSETQ. V trimming: 4 bases; J trimming: 4 bases; junction bases outside the gene matches: 6. The CDR3 here is CASSPGDRLNEKLFF. CDR3 in DNA: TGCGCCAGCAGCCCGGGGGACAGGCTTAATGAAAAACTGTTTTTT.

V gene TRBV15 combines with J gene TRBJ2-3, with TRBD1 as a possible D gene (5 bases). The CDR3 is 13 residues long. CDR1 LNHNV and CDR2 YYDKDF come from the germline V gene (reference sequence). Trimming took 5 bases from V and 2 from J, leaving 8 bases between them. CDR3 protein: CATSSGITDTQYF. CDR3 DNA sequence: TGTGCCACCAGCTCAGGGATCACAGATACGCAGTATTTT.

This clonotype was seen more than once but under ten times. This chain joins TRBV19 and TRBJ1-5; 8 bases line up with TRBD1. CDR1 is LNHDA, CDR2 SQIVND, per germline (reference sequence). The CDR3 length is 15 residues. The junction had 11 bases not matched to a gene; V was cut back by 6 bases and J by 7 bases. The chain's CDR3 is CASRGAWTGSQPQHF. The CDR3, as DNA: TGTGCCAGTAGGGGGGCCTGGACAGGGAGCCAGCCCCAGCATTTT.

The table lists this clonotype with many counts. This chain links TRBV4-1 with TRBJ1-1; D gene unclear. CDR1 is MGHRA, CDR2 YSYEKL, per germline. Deletions cut 5 bases from V and 2 bases from J, with 12 bases between. The CDR3 extends over 14 amino acids. The CDR3: CASSFGRTNTEAFF. CDR3 sequence (DNA): TGCGCCAGCAGCTTCGGCAGGACTAACACTGAAGCTTTCTTT.

This clonotype was seen many times. The chain couples TRBV4-3 to TRBJ2-7; a weak D match, TRBD2 (6 bases). This CDR3 is 15 amino acids long. The V and J ends lost 0 bases and 3 bases respectively, with 12 bases between them. The germline V gene encodes CDR1 LGHNA and CDR2 YSLEER. In DNA, the CDR3 is TGCGCCAGCAGCCAAGAGGCGGGGCTACACTACGAGCAGTACGTC. It encodes CASSQEAGLHYEQYV.

This clonotype was seen only a few times. The chain combines TRBV10-3 with TRBJ2-2, with D perhaps matching TRBD1 (5 bases). The germline V gene encodes CDR1 ENHRY and CDR2 SYGVKD. The CDR3 is made up of 14 amino acids. Deletions cut 10 bases from V and 0 bases from J, with 12 bases between. CDR3 DNA sequence: TGTGCCACCCAGGGCACAGCGAACACCGGGGAGCTGTTTTTT. It translates to CATQGTANTGELFF.

This clonotype showed up just a few times. The rearrangement joins TRBV27 to TRBJ2-2; maybe TRBD2 (5 bases). The V gene lost 4 bases and the J gene lost 1 base, with 10 bases spanning the gap. This CDR3 is built from 15 residues. Germline CDR1 and CDR2: MNHEY and SMNVEV (reference sequence). The chain's CDR3 is CASSSRGLNTGELFF. The CDR3 DNA follows: TGTGCCAGCAGTTCGCGAGGACTGAACACCGGGGAGCTGTTTTTT.

In this sample, this clonotype turned up many times. CDR3 nucleotides: TGCAGTGCTTCACGCGGACACCGGGTAGGTGAGCAGTTCTTC. Protein sequence: CSASRGHRVGEQFF. This rearrangement joins TRBV20-1 to TRBJ2-1, with D possibly being TRBD1 (5 bases). V was cut by 5 bases and J by 9 bases, with 20 bases left in between. Germline V lookup: CDR1 DFQATT, CDR2 SNEGSKA (reference sequence). The CDR3 has 14 amino acids.